The rows below give T cell receptor beta chains drawn from one sample of a study of tumor and adjacent non-tumor tissue in lung cancer. TCRdb analysed the multiplex PCR reads with MiXCR anew, one entry per CDR3 protein. This table holds under 95,000 distinct CDR3 sequences, about 61% found once. Sequenced material: lung tumor tissue. The receptors stem from a man between 65 and 85 years old with non-small cell lung cancer. Each CDR3 is given with its conserved first and last residue. The D gene is left open where the match is weak. Rows give clone size only sometimes, using once, few, many, or a class for an expanded clone.

J gene,V gene,D gene,clone size,CDR3 protein,CDR3 DNA
TRBJ2-3,TRBV6-5,-,-,CTSSSQLRETDMQYF,TGTACCAGCAGTTCCCAGCTGCGTGAAACAGATATGCAGTATTTT
TRBJ2-2,TRBV4-2,-,-,CASSQEETKNTGELFF,TGTGCCAGCAGCCAAGAAGAGACAAAGAACACCGGGGAGCTGTTTTTT
TRBJ2-4,TRBV11-2,-,-,CAIGLGQGLAKNIQYF,TGTGCCATCGGCTTAGGTCAGGGATTAGCCAAAAACATTCAGTACTTC
TRBJ2-7,TRBV4-1,-,many,CASSQPDRRSYEQYF,TGCGCCAGCAGCCAACCCGACCGTCGCTCCTACGAGCAGTACTTC
TRBJ1-1,TRBV6-5,-,-,CTSSYPSNVYRVAEAFF,TGTACCAGCAGTTACCCTTCAAATGTCTACCGGGTGGCTGAAGCTTTCTTT
TRBJ2-1,TRBV10-3,-,-,CAISEGMRGDEQFF,TGTGCCATCAGTGAGGGGATGAGGGGCGATGAGCAGTTCTTC
TRBJ2-7,TRBV20-1,TRBD1,many,CSAPGTGAYEQYF,TGCAGTGCTCCCGGGACAGGGGCCTACGAGCAGTACTTC
TRBJ2-2,TRBV18,-,-,CASSRVSATANTGELFF,TGTGCCAGCTCACGCGTCTCCGCGACAGCGAACACCGGGGAGCTGTTTTTT
TRBJ1-2,TRBV6-5,-,few,CVGSYSGQNHRYAGYTF,TGTGTCGGCAGTTACTCTGGCCAGAACCATCGCTATGCTGGCTACACCTTC
TRBJ2-7,TRBV28,TRBD2,-,CASRPSGGASYEQYF,TGTGCCAGCAGACCCAGCGGGGGAGCTTCCTACGAGCAGTACTTC
TRBJ2-3,TRBV11-1,-,-,CGSSLAVTDTQYF,TGTGGCAGCAGCTTAGCGGTGACTGATACACAGTATTTT
TRBJ2-1,TRBV29-1,-,-,CSPICNERFF,TGCAGTCCGATTTGCAATGAGCGGTTCTTC
TRBJ2-2,TRBV5-1,TRBD1,many,CASSQVTGENAGELFF,TGCGCCAGCAGCCAGGTGACAGGGGAGAACGCCGGGGAGCTGTTTTTT
TRBJ1-2,TRBV6-5,TRBD1,many,CASSRRDRERGYTF,TGTGCCAGCAGTCGTCGGGACAGGGAGAGAGGCTACACCTTC
TRBJ2-7,TRBV20-1,-,-,CSAGSWGGFGYEQYF,TGCAGTGCAGGGTCTTGGGGGGGCTTCGGATACGAGCAGTACTTC
TRBJ1-1,TRBV11-2,-,-,CASSLSRVGTEALF,TGTGCCAGCAGCTTATCTCGCGTCGGCACTGAAGCTTTATTT
TRBJ2-2,TRBV29-1,TRBD2,many,CSVQTITGTSGRRGELFF,TGCAGCGTTCAAACGATTACTGGGACTAGCGGGAGGAGGGGGGAGCTGTTTTTT
TRBJ2-7,TRBV11-2,-,once,CVSSRSRTTERYF,TGTGTCAGCAGCCGATCAAGGACGACCGAGCGGTACTTC
TRBJ2-7,TRBV29-1,-,many,CSVTQGKQYF,TGCAGCGTTACACAGGGAAAGCAGTACTTC
TRBJ1-6,TRBV2,-,-,CASSGGRDNSPLHF,TGTGCCAGCAGTGGGGGACGGGATAATTCACCCCTCCACTTT
TRBJ2-1,TRBV15,-,-,CATSGIGVTYNEQFF,TGTGCCACCAGCGGGATTGGGGTTACCTACAATGAGCAGTTCTTC
TRBJ2-1,TRBV11-1,-,-,CASSPGHGGEQFF,TGTGCCAGCAGCCCCGGACATGGAGGTGAGCAGTTCTTC
TRBJ2-7,TRBV29-1,TRBD1,-,CSIEGQAIDGQYF,TGCAGCATTGAGGGACAGGCCATTGACGGGCAGTACTTC
TRBJ2-1,TRBV12-3/TRBV12-4,TRBD2,many,CASSTRGGLRSYNEQFF,TGTGCCAGCAGTACCCGGGGGGGCCTGAGATCCTACAATGAGCAGTTCTTC
TRBJ2-7,TRBV29-1,-,many,CSVTGTTSGEQYF,TGCAGCGTTACCGGGACAACCAGCGGCGAGCAGTACTTC
TRBJ2-7,TRBV5-1,-,-,CASSLLSRSNEQYF,TGCGCCAGCAGCTTGTTGAGCAGGAGCAACGAGCAGTACTTC
TRBJ2-1,TRBV11-2,-,-,CASTPVRGGYNELFF,TGTGCCAGCACCCCAGTGAGGGGGGGGTACAATGAGCTGTTCTTC
TRBJ2-2,TRBV6-5,-,once,CASRVAGGITGELLF,-
TRBJ2-5,TRBV29-1,-,once,CGILQGETQYF,TGCGGCATACTCCAGGGGGAGACCCAGTACTTC
TRBJ1-5,TRBV12-3/TRBV12-4,-,many,CASSFPTESNQPQHF,TGTGCCAGCAGTTTTCCGACTGAAAGCAATCAGCCCCAGCATTTT
TRBJ2-2,TRBV25-1,-,-,CASSEGSTGELFF,TGTGCCAGCAGTGAGGGGTCCACCGGGGAGCTGTTTTTT
TRBJ2-1,TRBV4-2,TRBD1,-,CASSHNAGTGIYDEQFF,TGTGCCAGTAGTCATAACGCCGGGACAGGGATCTACGATGAGCAGTTCTTC
TRBJ1-5,TRBV10-3,TRBD1,-,CAIMQGTGGHWGNQTQHF,TGTGCCATCATGCAGGGGACAGGGGGCCATTGGGGCAATCAGACCCAGCATTTT
TRBJ2-3,TRBV11-2,TRBD2,-,CASSPGLAEPLSTDMQYF,TGTGCCAGCAGCCCTGGACTAGCGGAGCCCTTGAGTACAGATATGCAGTATTTT
TRBJ2-5,TRBV15,-,few,CATSTGGGETQYF,TGTGCCACCAGCACCGGGGGAGGAGAGACCCAGTACTTC
TRBJ2-1,TRBV11-3,-,-,CASSVDRETNDEQFF,TGTGCCAGCAGCGTAGATCGGGAAACTAACGATGAGCAGTTCTTC
TRBJ1-1,TRBV11-2,TRBD1,-,CANSPNRGQTEAFF,TGTGCCAACAGCCCAAACAGGGGACAGACTGAAGCTTTCTTT
TRBJ2-1,TRBV11-2,-,-,CATRAGGIEQFF,TGTGCCACCAGGGCAGGTGGTATCGAGCAGTTCTTC
TRBJ2-7,TRBV11-2,TRBD2,-,CANSITGGVYEQYF,TGTGCCAACAGTATAACGGGAGGCGTGTACGAGCAGTACTTC
TRBJ1-6,TRBV6-5,-,-,CASSYLVTRDRSFHF,TGTGCCAGCAGTTACTTGGTGACAAGGGATCGGTCCTTCCACTTT
TRBJ2-6,TRBV12-3/TRBV12-4,-,-,CASSFLRAGANVLTF,TGTGCCAGCAGTTTTCTGAGGGCCGGGGCCAACGTCCTGACTTTC
TRBJ2-1,TRBV4-2,TRBD1,-,CASSHNIGTGIYNEQFF,TGTGCCAGCAGTCATAACATCGGGACAGGGATCTACAATGAGCAGTTCTTC
TRBJ2-7,TRBV10-3,-,many,CAISEFSSYEQYF,TGTGCCATCAGTGAATTTAGCTCCTACGAGCAGTACTTC
TRBJ2-6,TRBV29-1,-,many,CSVAGLANVLTF,TGCAGCGTTGCCGGGTTGGCCAACGTCCTGACTTTC
TRBJ2-7,TRBV28,-,-,CTNSHPRQEVRYEQYF,TGTACCAACAGTCACCCCCGACAGGAGGTCCGCTACGAACAGTACTTC
TRBJ2-7,TRBV14,TRBD1,-,CASSLSKRGPQYF,TGTGCCAGCAGCCTTTCAAAAAGGGGGCCGCAGTACTTC
TRBJ2-3,TRBV11-2,TRBD1,-,CASCSHRDGRGLYTDTQYF,TGTGCCAGCTGCTCCCATCGAGACGGCAGGGGGCTATACACGGATACGCAGTATTTT